The present T cell receptor (beta chain) was sequenced within a study of post-analysis software for immune sequencing data. A remark on this clonotype: Its antigen is unidentified.

The germline V and J ends were trimmed by 0 bases and 7 bases, with 12 bases remaining between them. CDR1 is SEHNR and CDR2 is FQNEAQ in the germline V gene (reference sequence). The CDR3 sequence is 14 residues long. Study-wide results and limits: In multiple sclerosis, normalized Chao1 diversity was significantly below that of controls. Patients showed TRBV5-6, TRBV5-1 and TRBV20-1 among five TRBV segments more frequent than in controls.

The authors incorporated unique molecular identifiers into the TCR beta cDNA libraries. MiXCR, applied by TCRdb to the PCR reads, yields one record per CDR3 protein. The sample has about 500,000 distinct CDR3 sequences, roughly 45% seen once. This sequence originates from a girl aged 10-17 years with multiple sclerosis. The chain links TRBV7-9 to TRBJ1-1; D gene unclear. Input material: blood. The CDR3 protein is CASSLAARTVEAFF. The CDR3, as DNA: TGTGCCAGCAGCTTAGCCGCCAGGACCGTTGAAGCTTTCTTT. Full variable domain (remainder filled in from reference TRBV7-9 and TRBJ1-1): DTGVSQNPRHKITKRGQNVTFRCDPISEHNRLYWYRQTLGQGPEFLTYFQNEAQLEKSRLLSDRFSAERPKGSFSTLEIQRTEQGDSAMYLCASSLAARTVEAFFGQGTRLTVV.